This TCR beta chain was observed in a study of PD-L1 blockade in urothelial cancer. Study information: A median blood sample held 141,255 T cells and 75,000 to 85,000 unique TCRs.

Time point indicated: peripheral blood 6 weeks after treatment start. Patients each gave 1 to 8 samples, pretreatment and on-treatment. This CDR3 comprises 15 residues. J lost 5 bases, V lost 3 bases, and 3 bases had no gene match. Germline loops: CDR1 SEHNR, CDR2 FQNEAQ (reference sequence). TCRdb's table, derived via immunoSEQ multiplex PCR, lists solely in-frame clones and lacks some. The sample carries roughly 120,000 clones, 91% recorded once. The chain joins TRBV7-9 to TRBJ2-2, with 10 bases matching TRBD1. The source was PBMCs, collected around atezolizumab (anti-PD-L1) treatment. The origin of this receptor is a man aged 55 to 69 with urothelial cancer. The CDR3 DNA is TGTGCCAGCAGCTTTGACAGGGGGCTTACCGGGGAGCTGTTTTTT. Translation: CASSFDRGLTGELFF.